This TCR beta chain was captured by sequencing in a study of blood T cells in healthy people across ages. Study-wide findings and caveats: In long-lived donors, naive CD4+ cell counts and diversity exceeded those of aged donors.

The CDR3 consists of 13 residues. Germline lookup yields CDR1 MNHEY and CDR2 SVGAGI. V lost 0 bases and J 6 bases, leaving 6 bases between the germline ends. Drawing of peripheral blood yielded about 9.8 milliliters from each donor. Total RNA extraction produced at least 5 micrograms (per sample) for the study. A few counts support this clonotype. Its antigen is currently unknown. Using a J-beta primer mix together with a sample-barcoded 5' primer, a second PCR was run for about 6 to 12 cycles. TCRdb itself ran the 5' RACE reads through MiXCR, one entry per CDR3 protein. The sample carries 1.8 million or so distinct CDR3 sequences, about two fifths recorded once.

Sequenced material: blood. V and J are TRBV6-5 and TRBJ2-1; D not certain. The receptor was isolated from a human donor in good health. In nucleotides, the CDR3 is TGTGCCAGCAGTTACTCAGCGACCAATGAGCAGTTCTTC. Translating gives CASSYSATNEQFF.